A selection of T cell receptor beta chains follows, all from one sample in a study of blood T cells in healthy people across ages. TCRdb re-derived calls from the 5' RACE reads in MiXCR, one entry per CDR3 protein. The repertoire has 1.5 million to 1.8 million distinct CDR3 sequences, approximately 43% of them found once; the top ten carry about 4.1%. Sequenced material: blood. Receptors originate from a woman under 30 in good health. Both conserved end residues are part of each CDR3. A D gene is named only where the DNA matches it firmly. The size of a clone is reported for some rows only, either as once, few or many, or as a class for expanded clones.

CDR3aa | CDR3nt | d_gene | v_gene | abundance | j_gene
CSVVLAPFEYNEQYF | TGCAGCGTTGTTCTAGCCCCCTTCGAATACAATGAGCAGTACTTC | - | TRBV29-1 | - | TRBJ2-5
CASSAQSGTYNEQFF | TGTGCCAGCAGTGCTCAGAGCGGGACCTACAATGAGCAGTTCTTC | TRBD2 | TRBV6-1 | few | TRBJ2-1
CASSLGNGRQPQHF | TGCGCCAGCAGCTTGGGGAATGGGCGTCAGCCCCAGCATTTT | - | TRBV5-1 | - | TRBJ1-5
CASSVGTGANYGYTF | TGTGCCAGCAGCGTAGGGACAGGGGCTAACTATGGCTACACCTTC | TRBD1 | TRBV9 | - | TRBJ1-2
CASRDNTNSYEQYF | TGTGCCAGCAGGGACAACACCAACTCCTACGAGCAGTACTTC | - | TRBV6-1 | few | TRBJ2-7
CSARDLSSTFGQYF | TGCAGTGCTAGAGATCTAAGTAGTACTTTCGGGCAGTACTTC | - | TRBV20-1 | few | TRBJ2-7
CSARDAGGTDTQYF | TGCAGTGCTAGAGATGCGGGGGGCACAGATACGCAGTATTTT | TRBD2 | TRBV20-1 | - | TRBJ2-3
CVPRAFSYNEQFF | TGTGTGCCCCGAGCATTCTCCTACAATGAGCAGTTCTTC | - | TRBV2 | - | TRBJ2-1
CASRLLAQAYEQYF | TGTGCCAGCAGGCTACTTGCCCAAGCCTACGAGCAGTACTTC | - | TRBV6-6 | - | TRBJ2-7
CAISDSDRGGTEAFF | TGTGCCATCAGTGACTCCGACAGGGGGGGTACTGAAGCTTTCTTT | TRBD1 | TRBV10-3 | few | TRBJ1-1
CASSPMDGSNQPQHF | TGTGCCAGCAGCCCAATGGACGGTAGCAATCAGCCCCAGCATTTT | - | TRBV9 | - | TRBJ1-5
CASSKTSGSFNEQYF | TGTGCCAGTAGTAAGACTAGCGGGAGTTTTAACGAGCAGTACTTC | TRBD2 | TRBV19 | - | TRBJ2-7
CASRGGGEKLFF | TGTGCCAGCAGAGGTGGCGGAGAAAAACTGTTTTTT | - | TRBV12-3/TRBV12-4 | many | TRBJ1-4
CASTWSGQHNQPQHF | TGTGCCAGCACCTGGTCGGGACAGCATAATCAGCCCCAGCATTTT | TRBD1 | TRBV12-3/TRBV12-4 | few | TRBJ1-5
CSARDGERGLREQYF | TGCAGTGCTAGAGATGGAGAGAGGGGTCTGAGAGAGCAGTACTTC | - | TRBV20-1 | - | TRBJ2-4
CASARGQGAEKLFF | TGTGCCAGCGCCCGGGGCCAAGGAGCTGAAAAACTGTTTTTT | - | TRBV12-3/TRBV12-4 | - | TRBJ1-4
CASRFKLAGLDNEQYF | TGTGCCAGCAGGTTCAAACTAGCGGGATTAGACAATGAGCAGTACTTC | TRBD2 | TRBV7-9 | - | TRBJ2-5
CASSYGITEAFF | TGTGCCAGCAGTTACGGTATCACTGAAGCTTTCTTT | - | TRBV6-2/TRBV6-3 | few | TRBJ1-1
CASSQVGTGGEFYGYTF | TGCGCCAGCAGCCAAGTCGGGACAGGGGGCGAGTTCTATGGCTACACCTTC | TRBD1 | TRBV4-3 | - | TRBJ1-2
CSARDQGLERGRWAYEQYF | TGCAGTGCTAGAGATCAGGGTCTCGAGCGGGGGCGGTGGGCCTACGAGCAGTACTTC | TRBD2 | TRBV20-1 | - | TRBJ2-7
CASSQEKRNPWSSPLHF | TGCGCCAGCAGCCAAGAAAAGAGGAACCCCTGGAGTTCACCCCTCCACTTT | - | TRBV4-3 | - | TRBJ1-6
CASRDRVHNEQYF | TGTGCCAGCAGGGACAGGGTCCACAATGAGCAGTACTTC | TRBD1 | TRBV12-3/TRBV12-4 | - | TRBJ2-7
CSARVSSGGADTQYF | TGCAGTGCTAGAGTGTCTAGCGGGGGTGCAGATACGCAGTATTTT | TRBD2 | TRBV20-1 | - | TRBJ2-3
CATSRMKMGEFNSGANVLTF | TGTGCCACCAGCAGAATGAAGATGGGGGAGTTCAATTCTGGGGCCAACGTCCTGACTTTC | - | TRBV15 | - | TRBJ2-6
CSVYGLAGFSTSTDTQYF | TGCAGCGTTTACGGACTAGCGGGGTTCTCCACCTCCACAGATACGCAGTATTTT | TRBD2 | TRBV29-1 | - | TRBJ2-3
CASSDQVSSYNEQFF | TGTGCCAGCAGCGACCAGGTGAGCTCCTACAATGAGCAGTTCTTC | - | TRBV9 | - | TRBJ2-1
CASSSGLAGGPWFYNEQFF | TGTGCCAGCAGCTCGGGACTAGCGGGAGGGCCATGGTTCTACAATGAGCAGTTCTTC | TRBD2 | TRBV7-9 | - | TRBJ2-1
CSVGDPSNYGYTF | TGCAGCGTTGGTGACCCTTCTAACTATGGCTACACCTTC | - | TRBV29-1 | - | TRBJ1-2
CASSQDWAAQETQYF | TGTGCCAGCAGCCAAGACTGGGCAGCGCAAGAGACCCAGTACTTC | - | TRBV4-2 | - | TRBJ2-5
CASSPVGGRVSPLHF | TGTGCCAGCTCACCCGTTGGGGGGCGAGTTTCACCCCTCCACTTT | - | TRBV18 | - | TRBJ1-6
CASSPLAGANGEQFF | TGCGCCAGCAGCCCCCTAGCGGGGGCGAACGGCGAGCAGTTCTTC | TRBD2 | TRBV4-3 | many | TRBJ2-1
CATSGGTGILQETQYF | TGTGCCACGAGTGGCGGGACAGGGATACTCCAAGAGACCCAGTACTTC | TRBD1 | TRBV24-1 | - | TRBJ2-5
CAISESNFQGNRGDTQYF | TGTGCCATCAGTGAGTCGAATTTCCAGGGCAATAGGGGCGATACGCAGTATTTT | - | TRBV10-3 | few | TRBJ2-3
CASTSPGQGVDAQYF | TGTGCCAGTACATCCCCGGGACAGGGTGTAGATGCGCAGTATTTT | TRBD1 | TRBV12-3/TRBV12-4 | - | TRBJ2-3
CASEFDSNSYNEQYF | TGTGCCAGCGAATTTGACTCCAACTCCTACAATGAGCAGTACTTC | - | TRBV12-3/TRBV12-4 | few | TRBJ2-7
CASSKIPSRATDTQYF | TGCGCCAGCAGCAAAATCCCTAGCAGAGCAACAGATACGCAGTATTTT | - | TRBV4-3 | - | TRBJ2-3
CASSQDKREDLLTDTQYF | TGCGCCAGCAGCCAAGATAAGCGCGAGGATTTACTCACAGATACGCAGTATTTT | - | TRBV4-3 | few | TRBJ2-3
CASSLVKGNIGEQYF | TGCGCCAGCAGCCTGGTCAAAGGGAACATCGGCGAGCAGTACTTC | - | TRBV4-3 | - | TRBJ2-7
CASSPPGNSYEQYF | TGTGCCAGCTCACCACCGGGCAACTCCTACGAGCAGTACTTC | - | TRBV18 | - | TRBJ2-7
CASRTETGELFF | TGTGCCAGCAGGACAGAGACCGGGGAGCTGTTTTTT | - | TRBV25-1 | few | TRBJ2-2
CASSPWRTANTEAFF | TGTGCCAGCAGCCCCTGGCGGACAGCCAACACTGAAGCTTTCTTT | - | TRBV12-3/TRBV12-4 | few | TRBJ1-1
CAISPWTSGGPYNEQFF | TGTGCCATCAGTCCTTGGACTAGCGGGGGGCCCTACAATGAGCAGTTCTTC | TRBD2 | TRBV10-3 | - | TRBJ2-1
CASSIGVAEDFNEQFF | TGCGCCAGTAGTATAGGGGTAGCGGAAGACTTCAATGAGCAGTTCTTC | - | TRBV19 | - | TRBJ2-1
CASSPLKGTYNSPLHF | TGTGCCAGCTCACCACTCAAAGGGACCTATAATTCACCCCTCCACTTT | - | TRBV18 | - | TRBJ1-6
CASSLGVRSNEQFF | TGTGCCAGCAGCTTGGGGGTGAGGAGCAATGAGCAGTTCTTC | - | TRBV5-6 | - | TRBJ2-1
CAGSHEGSETQYF | TGTGCCGGTAGCCACGAGGGGAGTGAGACCCAGTACTTC | - | TRBV13 | - | TRBJ2-5
CASSFLEGAGGYTF | TGTGCCAGCAGTTTTCTAGAAGGGGCCGGTGGCTACACCTTC | - | TRBV12-3/TRBV12-4 | - | TRBJ1-2
CASSFRGQENTGELFF | TGTGCCAGCAGCTTTCGCGGACAGGAAAACACCGGGGAGCTGTTTTTT | - | TRBV12-1 | - | TRBJ2-2